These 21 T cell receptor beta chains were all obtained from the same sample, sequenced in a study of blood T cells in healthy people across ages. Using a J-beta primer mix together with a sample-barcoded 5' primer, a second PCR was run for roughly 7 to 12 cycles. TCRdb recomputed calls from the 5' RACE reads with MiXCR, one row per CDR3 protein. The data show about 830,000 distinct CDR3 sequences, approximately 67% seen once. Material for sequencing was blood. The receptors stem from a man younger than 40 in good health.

The CDR3 region is CASSLSAGRPLHF. The CDR3 bases are TGTGCCAGCAGTTTATCAGCAGGGAGGCCCCTCCACTTT. The J gene is TRBJ1-6, the V gene TRBV27; maybe TRBD1 (5 bases). V lost 0 bases and J 13 bases, leaving 10 bases between the germline ends. There are 13 residues in the CDR3. The V gene's germline CDR1 is MNHEY and CDR2 SMNVEV (reference sequence).

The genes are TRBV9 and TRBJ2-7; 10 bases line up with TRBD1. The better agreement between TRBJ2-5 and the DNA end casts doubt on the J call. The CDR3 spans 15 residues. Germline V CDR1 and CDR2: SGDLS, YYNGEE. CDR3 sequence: CASSAGQGVGETQYF. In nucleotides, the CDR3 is TGTGCCAGCAGCGCCGGACAGGGGGTCGGTGAGACCCAGTACTTC.

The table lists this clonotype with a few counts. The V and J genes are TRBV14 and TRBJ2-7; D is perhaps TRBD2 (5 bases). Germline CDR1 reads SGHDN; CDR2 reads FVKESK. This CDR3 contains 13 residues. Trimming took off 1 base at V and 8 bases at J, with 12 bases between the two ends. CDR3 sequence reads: CASSQVDGEKQYF. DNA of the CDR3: TGTGCCAGCAGCCAAGTTGATGGGGAGAAGCAGTACTTC.

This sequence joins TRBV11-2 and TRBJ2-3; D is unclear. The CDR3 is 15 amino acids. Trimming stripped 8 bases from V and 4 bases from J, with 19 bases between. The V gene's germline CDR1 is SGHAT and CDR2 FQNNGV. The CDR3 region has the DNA TGTGCCAGCGGCCCCACACGGGTGTTGGCAGATACGCAGTATTTT. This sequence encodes CASGPTRVLADTQYF.

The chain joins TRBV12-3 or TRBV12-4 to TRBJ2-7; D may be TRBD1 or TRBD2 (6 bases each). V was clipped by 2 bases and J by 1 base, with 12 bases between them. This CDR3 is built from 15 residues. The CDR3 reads CASSLRGAVSYEQYF. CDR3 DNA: TGTGCCAGCAGTTTAAGGGGGGCTGTATCCTACGAGCAGTACTTC.

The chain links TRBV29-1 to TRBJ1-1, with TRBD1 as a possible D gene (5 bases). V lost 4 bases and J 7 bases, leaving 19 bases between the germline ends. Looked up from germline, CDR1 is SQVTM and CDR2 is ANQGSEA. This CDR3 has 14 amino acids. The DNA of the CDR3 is TGCAGCGTTGTGAGTAGCAGGGCTTTTGGTGAAGCTTTCTTT. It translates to CSVVSSRAFGEAFF.

The CDR3 here is CASNPTTGTSGVGDEQFF. CDR3 in DNA: TGTGCCAGCAACCCTACGACCGGGACTAGCGGGGTAGGCGATGAGCAGTTCTTC. This rearrangement joins TRBV28 to TRBJ2-1; 13 nucleotides align to TRBD2. The length of the CDR3 is 18 residues. Germline lookup yields CDR1 MDHEN and CDR2 SYDVKM. With V trimmed by 7 bases and J by 8 bases, 17 bases remained unmatched.

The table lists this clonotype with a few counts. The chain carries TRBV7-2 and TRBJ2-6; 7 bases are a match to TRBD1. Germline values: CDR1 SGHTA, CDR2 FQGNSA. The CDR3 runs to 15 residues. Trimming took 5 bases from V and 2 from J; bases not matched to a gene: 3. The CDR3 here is CASSRDRAGANVLTF. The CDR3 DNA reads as TGTGCCAGCAGCCGCGACAGGGCTGGGGCCAACGTCCTGACTTTC. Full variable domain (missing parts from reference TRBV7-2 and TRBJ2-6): GAGVSQSPSNKVTEKGKDVELRCDPISGHTALYWYRQSLGQGLEFLIYFQGNSAPDKSGLPSDRFSAERTGGSVSTLTIQRTQQEDSAVYLCASSRDRAGANVLTFGAGSRLTVL.

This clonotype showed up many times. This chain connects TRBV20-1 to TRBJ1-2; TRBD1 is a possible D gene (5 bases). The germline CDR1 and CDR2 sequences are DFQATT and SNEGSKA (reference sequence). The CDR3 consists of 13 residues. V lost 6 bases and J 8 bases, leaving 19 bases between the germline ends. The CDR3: CSAPDGRGVGYTF. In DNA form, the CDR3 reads TGCAGTGCCCCCGACGGCCGGGGGGTGGGCTACACCTTC.

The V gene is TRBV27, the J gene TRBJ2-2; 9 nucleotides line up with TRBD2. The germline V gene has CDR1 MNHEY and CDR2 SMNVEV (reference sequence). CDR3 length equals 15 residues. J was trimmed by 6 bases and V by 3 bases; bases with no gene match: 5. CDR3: CASSFLAGTSGELFF. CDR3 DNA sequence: TGTGCCAGCAGTTTCCTAGCGGGGACATCCGGGGAGCTGTTTTTT.

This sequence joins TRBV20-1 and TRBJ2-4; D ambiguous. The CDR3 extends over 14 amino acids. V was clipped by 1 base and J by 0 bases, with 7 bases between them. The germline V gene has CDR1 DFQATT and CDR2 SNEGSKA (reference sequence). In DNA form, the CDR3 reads TGCAGTGCTAGAGCGGACGGAGCCAAAAACATTCAGTACTTC. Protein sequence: CSARADGAKNIQYF.

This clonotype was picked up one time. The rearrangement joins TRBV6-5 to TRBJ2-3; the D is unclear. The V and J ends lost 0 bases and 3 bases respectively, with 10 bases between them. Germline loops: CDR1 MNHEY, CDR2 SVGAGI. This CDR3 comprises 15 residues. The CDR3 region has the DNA TGTGCCAGCAGTTACTCGGCGTGGGAAACAGATACGCAGTATTTT. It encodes CASSYSAWETDTQYF.

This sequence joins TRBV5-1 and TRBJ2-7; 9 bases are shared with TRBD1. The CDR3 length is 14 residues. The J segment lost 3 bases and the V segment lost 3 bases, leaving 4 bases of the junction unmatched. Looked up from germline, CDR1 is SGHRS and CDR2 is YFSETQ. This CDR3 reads CASSSNRGHYEQYF. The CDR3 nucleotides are TGCGCCAGCAGCTCAAACAGGGGGCACTACGAGCAGTACTTC.

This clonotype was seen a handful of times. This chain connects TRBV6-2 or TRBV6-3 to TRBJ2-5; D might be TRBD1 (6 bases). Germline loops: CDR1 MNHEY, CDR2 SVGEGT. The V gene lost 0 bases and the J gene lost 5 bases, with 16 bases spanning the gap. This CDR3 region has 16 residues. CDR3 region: CASSYSRGSSLETQYF. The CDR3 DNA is TGTGCCAGCAGTTACTCGAGGGGGAGTTCGTTGGAGACCCAGTACTTC.

The chain's CDR3 is CASSYPYLAGGPSTDTQYF. In DNA, the CDR3 is TGTGCCAGCAGTTACCCTTATCTAGCGGGGGGGCCTAGCACAGATACGCAGTATTTT. The chain uses TRBV6-2 or TRBV6-3 and TRBJ2-3; TRBD2 aligns across 12 bases. J lost 0 bases, V lost 2 bases, and 9 bases had no gene match. The CDR3 extends over 19 amino acids. Looked up from germline, CDR1 is MNHEY and CDR2 is SVGEGT.

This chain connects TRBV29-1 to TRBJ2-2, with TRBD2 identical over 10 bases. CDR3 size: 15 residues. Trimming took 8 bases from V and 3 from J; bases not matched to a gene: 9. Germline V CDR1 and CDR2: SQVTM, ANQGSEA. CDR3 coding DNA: TGCAGCATTGCTCTGACTAGCGGGTACACCGGGGAGCTGTTTTTT. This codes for CSIALTSGYTGELFF.

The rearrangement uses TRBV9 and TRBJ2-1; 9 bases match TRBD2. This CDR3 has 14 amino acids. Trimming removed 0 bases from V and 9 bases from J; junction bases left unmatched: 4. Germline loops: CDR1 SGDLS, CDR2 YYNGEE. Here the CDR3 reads CASSVEQRGAEQFF. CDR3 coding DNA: TGTGCCAGCAGCGTAGAACAGCGGGGGGCTGAGCAGTTCTTC. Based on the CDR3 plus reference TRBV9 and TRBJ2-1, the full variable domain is DSGVTQTPKHLITATGQRVTLRCSPRSGDLSVYWYQQSLDQGLQFLIQYYNGEERAKGNILERFSAQQFPDLHSELNLSSLELGDSALYFCASSVEQRGAEQFFGPGTRLTVL.

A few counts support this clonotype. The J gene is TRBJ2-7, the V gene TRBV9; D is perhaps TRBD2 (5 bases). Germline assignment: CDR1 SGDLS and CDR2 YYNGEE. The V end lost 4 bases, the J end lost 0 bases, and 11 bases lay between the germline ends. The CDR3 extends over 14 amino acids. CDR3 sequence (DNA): TGTGCCAGCAGCCCGCGGACTCCCTCCTACGAGCAGTACTTC. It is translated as CASSPRTPSYEQYF.

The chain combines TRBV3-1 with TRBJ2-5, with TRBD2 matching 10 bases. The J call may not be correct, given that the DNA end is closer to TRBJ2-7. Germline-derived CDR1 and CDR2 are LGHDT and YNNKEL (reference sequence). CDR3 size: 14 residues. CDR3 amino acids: CASSQSSGGSEQYF. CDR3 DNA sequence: TGTGCCAGCAGCCAATCTAGCGGGGGCTCCGAGCAGTACTTC.

The CDR3 nucleotides are TGCGCCAGCAGCCACAGGGGTGTTAACCGCTACGAGCAGTACTTC. This encodes CASSHRGVNRYEQYF. The chain carries TRBV5-1 and TRBJ2-7, with 7 bases matching TRBD1. V lost 4 bases and J lost 3; bases outside the gene matches: 10. This CDR3 has 15 residues. CDR1 is SGHRS, CDR2 YFSETQ, per germline.

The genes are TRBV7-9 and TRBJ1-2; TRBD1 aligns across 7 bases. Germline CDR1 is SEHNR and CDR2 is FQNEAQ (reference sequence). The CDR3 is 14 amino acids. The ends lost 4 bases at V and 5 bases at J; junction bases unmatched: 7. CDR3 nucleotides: TGTGCCAGCAGCTCCTCGGGACAGCCTTATGGCTACACCTTC. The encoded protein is CASSSSGQPYGYTF.